The entry below gives a single T cell receptor beta chain sequence along with its context. What it recognizes is unknown. Sequenced by immunoSEQ multiplex PCR; TCRdb stores in-frame clones only, minus some. The profile shows roughly 500,000 clones, roughly 87% of them singletons. Noted treatment: 15 to 20 received Ad26.COV2.S at low or high dose, single or two shots; roughly five received placebo; per-sample allocation not given. Samples were taken on day 63 after the first vaccine or placebo injection. An Ad26 vector expressing Wuhan-strain SARS-CoV-2 spike served as the vaccine. The data derive from a study of Ad26.COV2.S vaccination and SARS-CoV-2 variants. Whole-study context: Administration of Ad26.COV2.S was intramuscular, either once or twice 56 days apart. Study outcomes and limitations: The TCR breadth and depth analyses may have produced an underestimate of total T cell responses. After vaccination, substantial breadth of spike-specific CD8+ and CD4+ responses was reported.

This receptor was taken from a person aged 18 to 65 who received the Ad26.COV2.S COVID-19 vaccine or a placebo. The sample consisted of peripheral blood, taken in a trial of Ad26.COV2.S vaccine versus placebo.

Here the CDR3 DNA reads TGTGCCAGCAGTGACCGGGGAGCCGGGAACTACGAAAAACTGTTTTTT. It is translated as CASSDRGAGNYEKLFF. The rearrangement joins TRBV6-2 or TRBV6-3 to TRBJ1-4; D is unresolved. Trimming took off 5 bases at V and 8 bases at J, with 21 bases between the two ends. The CDR3 has 16 residues. Germline CDR1 and CDR2: MNHEY and SVGEGT.